A single sample is the source of the 2 T cell receptor beta chains below, sequenced in a study of T cells after yellow fever vaccination. Each CDR3 protein is one row after TCRdb ran MiXCR on the 5' RACE reads. The sample holds approximately 330,000 distinct CDR3 sequences, about 4% seen once. The sequencing used PBMCs, collected 5 days after the yellow fever booster vaccination. The origin of the receptors is a man aged 18 to 35 who received the YFV17D yellow fever vaccine.

This clonotype was detected a few times. The genes are TRBV7-2 and TRBJ2-3; TRBD1 matches at 7 bases. Germline CDR1 is SGHTA and CDR2 is FQGNSA. The V gene end was trimmed by 6 bases and the J gene end by 3 bases; junction bases not matched to a gene: 6. There are 14 residues in the CDR3. CDR3 sequence reads: CASRQGIPTDTQYF. The CDR3, as DNA: TGTGCCAGCAGACAGGGGATACCAACAGATACGCAGTATTTT.

This clonotype has a handful of counts. The V call is TRBV7-2, the J call TRBJ2-1, with D perhaps assigned TRBD1 or TRBD2 (5 bases each). The V end lost 1 base, the J end lost 8 bases, and 12 bases lay between the germline ends. Per the germline V gene, CDR1 is SGHTA and CDR2 is FQGNSA. CDR3 length: 14 amino acids. The DNA of the CDR3 is TGTGCCAGCAGCTTAGGGGGGTTGGGGGATGAGCAGTTCTTC. Its protein product is CASSLGGLGDEQFF.